This entry lists 3 T cell receptor beta chains sequenced from one sample in a study of blood T cell repertoires in COVID-19. Some clones are missing from TCRdb's copy, which holds only in-frame ones; the method was immunoSEQ multiplex PCR. The sample lists more than 200,000 clones, approximately 85% seen once, with approximately 0.7% in the top ten. The sequencing input was peripheral blood. The receptor set was obtained from a human donor in a cohort sampled during active COVID-19.

The genes are TRBV3-1 (or the pseudogene TRBV3-2) and TRBJ2-7, with D possibly TRBD2 on 6 matching bases. CDR1 is LGHDT, CDR2 YNNKEL, per germline (reference sequence). V was cut by 6 bases and J by 7 bases, with 13 bases left in between. The CDR3 spans 12 residues. The CDR3 region has the DNA TGTGCCAGCAGTCCGGGGGATGTTGAGCAGTACTTC. This translates into CASSPGDVEQYF.

J is TRBJ1-4 and V is TRBV4-2, with TRBD1 matching over 8 bases. The CDR3 runs 16 residues. With V trimmed by 0 bases and J by 8 bases, 8 bases remained unmatched. Germline V gene data show CDR1 as LGHNA and CDR2 as YNFKEQ. CDR3 nucleotides: TGTGCCAGCAGCCAAGATCCCCTACAGGGGGGAGAAAAACTGTTTTTT. Translating it yields CASSQDPLQGGEKLFF.

V usage is TRBV21-1 and J usage is TRBJ1-2; TRBD1, the D gene given by the table, was not confirmed from the DNA. TRBV21-1 has pseudogene status. The CDR3 has 14 amino acids. The CDR3 spells CASSIKEGAHGYTF. The CDR3 DNA reads as TGTGCCAGCAGCATAAAGGAGGGGGCTCATGGCTACACCTTC.